A single sample is the source of the 10 T cell receptor beta chains below, sequenced in a study of control samples from healthy donors and cancer patients. This table comes from immunoSEQ multiplex PCR, and its TCRdb copy is limited to in-frame clones, with some not included. Seen here are about 77,000 clones, around 94% observed once, and the top ten hold around 6%. Input material: blood. These receptor sequences come from a woman aged 60-75 years in good health.

The chain recombines TRBV18 with TRBJ2-6; TRBD1 matches at 7 bases. The CDR3 runs 19 residues. The V segment lost 3 bases and the J segment 0 bases; nucleotides outside the gene matches: 11. Per the germline V gene, CDR1 is KGHSH and CDR2 is LQKENI. CDR3 sequence reads: CASSPLRDSSSSGANVLTF. The CDR3 DNA follows: TGTGCCAGCTCACCGCTCAGGGACAGTAGCAGCTCTGGGGCCAACGTCCTGACTTTC.

This clone was detected once. The chain has TRBV7-8 and TRBJ2-7; no clear D gene. V gave up 1 base and J gave up 0 bases, with 7 bases separating them. The CDR3 totals 14 residues. Per the germline V gene, CDR1 is SGHVS and CDR2 is FQNEAQ. Here the CDR3 DNA reads TGTGCCAGCAGCTTAGACAGAGACTCCTACGAGCAGTACTTC. This sequence encodes CASSLDRDSYEQYF. The full variable domain, with the rest looked up from reference TRBV7-8 and TRBJ2-7, is GAGVSQSPRYKVAKRGQDVALRCDPISGHVSLFWYQQALGQGPEFLTYFQNEAQLDKSGLPSDRFFAERPEGSVSTLKIQRTQQEDSAVYLCASSLDRDSYEQYFGPGTRLTVT.

The chain links TRBV28 to TRBJ2-7; D assignment may be TRBD1 or TRBD2 (5 bases each). This CDR3 comprises 13 residues. Trimming pared 5 bases from V and 5 bases from J, leaving 13 bases between. Looked up from germline, CDR1 is MDHEN and CDR2 is SYDVKM. The CDR3 coding sequence is TGTGCCAGCAGTCGCCAGGGAGCTGACGAGCAGTACTTC. This translates into CASSRQGADEQYF. The entire variable domain, with the rest obtained from reference TRBV28 and TRBJ2-7, is as follows: DVKVTQSSRYLVKRTGEKVFLECVQDMDHENMFWYRQDPGLGLRLIYFSYDVKMKEKGDIPEGYSVSREKKERFSLILESASTNQTSMYLCASSRQGADEQYFGPGTRLTVT.

The rearrangement joins TRBV18 to TRBJ1-3, with TRBD1 as a possible D gene (6 bases). Germline CDR1 is KGHSH and CDR2 is LQKENI. The V end lost 0 bases, the J end lost 0 bases, and 12 bases lay between the germline ends. The CDR3 length is 17 residues. The CDR3 sequence is CASSPPYVGASGNTIYF. The CDR3 DNA follows: TGTGCCAGCTCACCACCGTACGTGGGGGCCTCTGGAAACACCATATATTTT.

This clone has only one observation. The V and J genes are TRBV7-2 and TRBJ2-5; a possible D gene is TRBD2 (6 bases). The germline V and J ends were trimmed by 5 bases and 5 bases, with 12 bases remaining between them. Germline CDR1 reads SGHTA; CDR2 reads FQGNSA. The CDR3 loop spans 13 amino acids. Here the CDR3 DNA reads TGTGCCAGCAGCATTGGGGACTTCGAGACCCAGTACTTC. Amino acid sequence: CASSIGDFETQYF. Together with reference TRBV7-2 and TRBJ2-5, the CDR3 gives the full variable domain: GAGVSQSPSNKVTEKGKDVELRCDPISGHTALYWYRQSLGQGLEFLIYFQGNSAPDKSGLPSDRFSAERTGGSVSTLTIQRTQQEDSAVYLCASSIGDFETQYFGPGTRLLVL.

This sequence joins TRBV19 and TRBJ1-4, with TRBD1 identical over 8 bases. Germline assignment: CDR1 LNHDA and CDR2 SQIVND (reference sequence). The V gene end was trimmed by 5 bases and the J gene end by 8 bases; junction bases not matched to a gene: 10. The CDR3 extends over 15 amino acids. CDR3 protein: CASSRTGTGWEKLFF. CDR3 coding DNA: TGTGCCAGTAGTCGAACCGGGACAGGCTGGGAAAAACTGTTTTTT.

The rearrangement uses TRBV7-9 and TRBJ1-1, with D perhaps matching TRBD1 (5 bases). This CDR3 is 15 amino acids long. Trimming pared 1 base from V and 4 bases from J, leaving 13 bases between. Germline assignment: CDR1 SEHNR and CDR2 FQNEAQ (reference sequence). DNA of the CDR3: TGTGCCAGCAGCTTAGTCCCAGGGCTGGGCACTGAAGCTTTCTTT. Its protein product is CASSLVPGLGTEAFF.

The chain couples TRBV10-3 to TRBJ2-7, with 8 bases lining up with TRBD2. Germline trimming cut 2 bases from V and 4 bases from J; bases unmatched to any gene: 4. The germline CDR1 and CDR2 sequences are ENHRY and SYGVKD. This CDR3 region has 14 residues. In DNA, the CDR3 is TGTGCCATCAGTGAGGGTCTAGCGGGTTACGAGCAGTACTTC. Its protein is CAISEGLAGYEQYF.

The DNA for the CDR3 is TGCGCCAGCAGTTTCGGCGGATCGGGACTAGCCTATGAGCAGTTCTTC. Its protein product is CASSFGGSGLAYEQFF. The chain has TRBV5-1 and TRBJ2-1; 9 positions match TRBD2. The V and J ends lost 5 bases and 8 bases, in that order; junction bases with no gene match: 14. The CDR3 totals 16 residues. CDR1 is SGHRS and CDR2 is YFSETQ in the germline V gene. The whole variable domain, filled in from reference TRBV5-1 and TRBJ2-1, reads KAGVTQTPRYLIKTRGQQVTLSCSPISGHRSVSWYQQTPGQGLQFLFEYFSETQRNKGNFPGRFSGRQFSNSRSEMNVSTLELGDSALYLCASSFGGSGLAYEQFFGPGTRLTVL.

The V and J genes are TRBV27 and TRBJ2-3; TRBD2 matches 9 bases. The CDR3 is 15 amino acids. Germline trimming cut 4 bases from V and 7 bases from J; bases unmatched to any gene: 9. Looked up from germline, CDR1 is MNHEY and CDR2 is SMNVEV (reference sequence). The CDR3 is CASSSGGLAGYTQYF. The CDR3 coding sequence is TGTGCCAGCAGTTCTGGGGGACTAGCCGGATATACGCAGTATTTT.